These 14 T cell receptor beta chains originate from one sample sequenced in a study of T cell responses to AZD1222 COVID-19 vaccine. Measured with immunoSEQ multiplex PCR; TCRdb has only the in-frame clones, and not every one. Seen here are 150,000 to 200,000 clones, approximately 87% observed once, and the top ten hold about 3%. Source: peripheral blood, taken on day 0 of MenACWY control vaccination. Receptors originate from an adult in good health.

This chain connects TRBV19 to TRBJ1-2; D remains unclear. Trimming removed 7 bases from V and 4 bases from J, with 19 bases in between. From germline, CDR1 is LNHDA and CDR2 SQIVND (reference sequence). This CDR3 has 15 amino acids. DNA of the CDR3: TGTGCCAGTACCTATGGAATTCAGAGCGTCTATGGCTACACCTTC. Encoded protein: CASTYGIQSVYGYTF.

V gene TRBV27 combines with J gene TRBJ1-1; D remains unclear. Trimming shortened V by 6 bases and J by 2 bases, and 10 bases separated the two germline ends. Looked up from germline, CDR1 is MNHEY and CDR2 is SMNVEV (reference sequence). There are 13 residues in the CDR3. This CDR3 is CASSDTHNTEAFF. The CDR3 nucleotides are TGTGCCAGCAGCGATACTCATAACACTGAAGCTTTCTTT.

The genes are TRBV5-8 and TRBJ1-5, with 9 bases lining up with TRBD1. The CDR3 is 14 amino acids. V dropped 3 bases and J dropped 4; count of bases not matched to a gene: 2. CDR1 is SGHTS and CDR2 is YDEGEE in the germline V gene. The CDR3 here is CASSWGTGNQPQHF. The CDR3 DNA reads TGTGCCAGCAGCTGGGGGACAGGGAATCAGCCCCAGCATTTT.

This clone has only one observation. V gene TRBV7-2 combines with J gene TRBJ2-1; TRBD2 matches 7 bases. J lost 4 bases, V lost 4 bases, and 7 bases had no gene match. Germline V lookup: CDR1 SGHTA, CDR2 FQGNSA. The CDR3 has 15 residues. The CDR3 bases are TGTGCCAGCAGCTCGGGACTAACCCAGTACAATGAGCAGTTCTTC. This translates into CASSSGLTQYNEQFF.

The rearrangement joins TRBV5-1 to TRBJ2-3; 8 bases are shared with TRBD2. In germline, CDR1 is SGHRS, CDR2 YFSETQ. The CDR3 spans 19 residues. The J segment lost 2 bases and the V segment lost 0 bases, leaving 14 bases of the junction unmatched. CDR3 residues: CASSLGSLGRGAHTDTQYF. DNA for the CDR3: TGCGCCAGCAGCTTGGGAAGTCTTGGGCGGGGGGCCCACACAGATACGCAGTATTTT. The whole variable domain, remainder taken from reference TRBV5-1 and TRBJ2-3, is KAGVTQTPRYLIKTRGQQVTLSCSPISGHRSVSWYQQTPGQGLQFLFEYFSETQRNKGNFPGRFSGRQFSNSRSEMNVSTLELGDSALYLCASSLGSLGRGAHTDTQYFGPGTRLTVL.

The rearrangement joins TRBV20-1 to TRBJ2-1; possibly TRBD2 for D (6 bases). This CDR3 region has 11 residues. The V end lost 1 base, the J end lost 13 bases, and 11 bases lay between the germline ends. Germline assignment: CDR1 DFQATT and CDR2 SNEGSKA (reference sequence). DNA of the CDR3: TGCAGTGCTAGAGCTGCGGGAAGACAGTTCTTC. Residues: CSARAAGRQFF.

The chain joins TRBV7-9 to TRBJ2-1; a possible D gene is TRBD2 (6 bases). V lost 0 bases and J 3 bases, leaving 6 bases between the germline ends. Germline V gives CDR1 SEHNR, CDR2 FQNEAQ (reference sequence). The CDR3 has 14 residues. The CDR3: CASSLAGSYNEQFF. CDR3 sequence (DNA): TGTGCCAGCAGCTTAGCCGGGAGCTACAATGAGCAGTTCTTC.

The chain links TRBV30 to TRBJ1-3; 7 positions agree with TRBD1. Germline-derived CDR1 and CDR2 are GTSNPN and SVGIG (reference sequence). This CDR3 is 16 amino acids long. The V gene end was trimmed by 4 bases and the J gene end by 0 bases; junction bases not matched to a gene: 9. DNA for the CDR3: TGTGCCTGGAAGGGGGCAGGGCTCTTCTCTGGAAACACCATATATTTT. This codes for CAWKGAGLFSGNTIYF.

The V gene is TRBV5-4, the J gene TRBJ2-5; D remains unclear. Germline V gene data show CDR1 as SGHNT and CDR2 as YYREEE (reference sequence). The CDR3 spans 15 residues. V dropped 5 bases and J dropped 5 bases, with 19 bases sitting between them. Here the CDR3 reads CASSQSGGFAETQYF. As DNA, the CDR3 is TGTGCCAGCAGTCAATCGGGTGGGTTCGCGGAGACCCAGTACTTC. Filled out from reference TRBV5-4 and TRBJ2-5, the complete variable domain reads ETGVTQSPTHLIKTRGQQVTLRCSSQSGHNTVSWYQQALGQGPQFIFQYYREEENGRGNFPPRFSGLQFPNYSSELNVNALELDDSALYLCASSQSGGFAETQYFGPGTRLLVL.

The J gene is TRBJ1-3, the V gene TRBV9; D unclear. Looked up from germline, CDR1 is SGDLS and CDR2 is YYNGEE. This CDR3 contains 15 residues. V dropped 2 bases and J dropped 3 bases, with 12 bases sitting between them. The CDR3 sequence is CASSVTGVGGNTIYF. CDR3 nucleotides: TGTGCCAGCAGCGTGACCGGGGTGGGTGGAAACACCATATATTTT. The entire variable domain, with the rest obtained from reference TRBV9 and TRBJ1-3, is as follows: DSGVTQTPKHLITATGQRVTLRCSPRSGDLSVYWYQQSLDQGLQFLIQYYNGEERAKGNILERFSAQQFPDLHSELNLSSLELGDSALYFCASSVTGVGGNTIYFGEGSWLTVV.

The V call is TRBV2, the J call TRBJ2-3; the D is unclear. Germline V gene lookup returns CDR1 SNHLY and CDR2 FYNNEI. The ends were cut back, 5 bases at V and 5 bases at J, with 14 bases in the middle. The CDR3 spans 14 residues. CDR3 loop: CASSLNSQRDTQYF. The CDR3 DNA reads TGTGCCAGCAGTTTGAACAGTCAGAGAGATACGCAGTATTTT.

The chain uses TRBV11-2 and TRBJ2-5; a weak D match, TRBD1 (5 bases). CDR1 and CDR2 from the germline V gene are SGHAT and FQNNGV. Deletions cut 5 bases from V and 4 bases from J, with 20 bases between. This CDR3 spans 16 amino acids. The CDR3 sequence: CASSPAPIARGETQYF. The CDR3 DNA reads TGTGCCAGCAGCCCGGCCCCAATTGCAAGGGGAGAGACCCAGTACTTC.

In DNA form, the CDR3 reads TGTGCCAGTAGTTTCGGCCAAAATGAAAAACTGTTTTTT. This translates into CASSFGQNEKLFF. The rearrangement uses TRBV19 and TRBJ1-4; D remains ambiguous. This CDR3 is 13 amino acids long. Between the trimmed V and J ends, which lost 5 bases and 5 bases, there was a span of 9 bases. CDR1 and CDR2 (germline): LNHDA, SQIVND (reference sequence). Full variable domain (missing parts from reference TRBV19 and TRBJ1-4): DGGITQSPKYLFRKEGQNVTLSCEQNLNHDAMYWYRQDPGQGLRLIYYSQIVNDFQKGDIAEGYSVSREKKESFPLTVTSAQKNPTAFYLCASSFGQNEKLFFGSGTQLSVL.

Written as DNA, the CDR3 is TGTGCCAGTGGACAGGGACGTGTCGGGGCCAACGTCCTGACTTTC. Amino acids: CASGQGRVGANVLTF. This chain connects TRBV19 to TRBJ2-6, with 8 bases identical to TRBD1. Per the germline V gene, CDR1 is LNHDA and CDR2 is SQIVND (reference sequence). The V gene end was trimmed by 8 bases and the J gene end by 4 bases; junction bases not matched to a gene: 7. The CDR3 length is 15 residues.